This T cell receptor (beta chain) was profiled in a study of shared clonotypes between healthy human individuals (dated by TCRdb to the early 2020s). Regarding the study in general: The cohort included three men and two women between 18 and 49 years of age. To estimate repertoire size and how much clonotypes are shared between individuals, the study performed deep sequencing of blood TCR repertoires from roughly five healthy adults. For each donor, CD4 naive and CD4 memory were each given three plates, CD8 naive was given two plates, and CD8 memory was given one plate. Libraries were prepared and TCR repertoires were sequenced by different laboratories using diverse techniques, in order to increase sequencing depth and limit assay-specific biases. Leukapheresis yielded between about 0.9 and 9.5 billion PBMCs per donor.

The CDR3 has 16 amino acids, counting the end cysteine and phenylalanine. The entry retains the CDR3 DNA only, 48 bases that are in frame from base 1. In the germline V gene, CDR1 corresponds to KGHSH and CDR2 to LQKENI. V is trimmed back by 3 bases and J by 4 bases, and the junction contains 6 bases that no gene match accounts for. Using the deep immunoSEQ assay, multiplex PCR amplified TCR CDR3 regions from genomic DNA. Genomic DNA extracted from each cell subset was distributed evenly over all wells of several immunoSEQ 96-well plates, and each plate served as one replicate. For sorted subsets, each replicate PCR was loaded with 200 ng genomic DNA, equivalent to about 33,000 T cell genomes. Purified libraries were measured with a Qubit 3.0 fluorometer, size-checked on a Bioanalyzer 2100, and measured again with the KAPA Library Quantification kit. Every immunoSEQ 96-well plate was sequenced on a separate single-read 150-cycle Illumina NextSeq 550 flow cell. Processing in the source paper ran as follows. Because the immunoSEQ output included only junctional sequences and no quality scores, the filtering could not be the same as the filtering used for full-length reads. To assign V/J genes and CDR3, sequences were annotated against IMGT germline references using PyIR, a Python wrapper for IgBLAST v1.9. Any read was removed if the V/J assignment was weak (E-value above 1e-6), the CDR3 was missing, or the read contained stop codons, out-of-frame junctions, or ambiguous translated residues. V3J clonotypes were defined as sequences sharing an identical inferred V gene, J gene, and CDR3 amino acid sequence. Percentage overlap between repertoires was computed as shared unique clonotypes divided by the size of the smaller repertoire. Richness of each repertoire was evaluated using RTK rarefaction, the Chao1 estimator, and Recon v2.1 estimates of unobserved clonotypes. Generation probabilities for all TCRbeta clonotypes obtained by the gDNA method from a few donors were computed using OLGA. TCRdb took this table from immuneACCESS and kept in-frame rearrangements with V and J called. Such tables lack part of the clones; where checked against another copy, unresolved V genes explain under half of the gap, and the rest is unexplained. Clone size and the V and J calls come from that table; the DNA yielded D and trimming. Within this sample are about 2.2 million clones, with 85% to 95% of them counted one time only. About 1.5% of the sample rests with the top ten.

Turning to this clone: Its antigen specificity is not known. It has no much larger one-base neighbor in the sample; base qualities were not kept.

What the work shows at the level of the full study, not this receptor alone: Pairwise subsampling led to the expectation that sequencing depth would affect the degree of clonotype sharing among donors. Across a handful of donors, roughly 5.1% of naive CD4, more than 3% of naive CD8, 2.3% of memory CD4, and under 0.45% of memory CD8 clonotypes were shared. The genetic and exposure-history diversity represented was limited by the small number of donors. Rarefaction of sorted-subset datasets indicated incomplete sequencing despite the large sequencing depth. Sampling was restricted to blood, and TCR repertoires in tissue are likely to differ from TCR repertoires in blood. Higher generation probabilities were observed for clonotypes shared by all four sorted-subset donors than for non-shared clonotypes. Naive subsets generally had larger estimated clonotype richness than memory subsets did.

CD8 naive samples were obtained by positive selection for CCR7 among CD45RO-negative cells, yielding a CD45RA+CCR7+ population from which TemRA cells were excluded. The donors were healthy, HIV-negative adults who had no recently reported acute infections or vaccinations. Every donor was a Caucasian adult residing in Nashville, Tennessee, USA. Blood was obtained by leukapheresis, after which PBMCs were separated by Ficoll-Histopaque density gradient centrifugation and cryopreserved in liquid nitrogen vapor phase. Purity and quantity of every magnetically sorted T cell population were checked by analytical flow cytometry. From each sorted fraction, genomic DNA was isolated and quantified by UV absorbance on a Nanodrop 2000c.

Recombination linked TRBV18 to TRBJ2-3; 11 central nucleotides agree with TRBD2. Material for sequencing was naive CD8+ T cells from PBMCs. What this sample's cell subset or site label stands for: CD45RA+CCR7+. The sequence derives from a young man in good health. Some clones in this sample may be carry-over from other donors' samples. The sequenced DNA is TGTGCCAGCTCACCCACGACTAGCGGGATGGCAGATACGCAGTATTTT. Translated, this is CASSPTTSGMADTQYF.